This TCR beta chain was sequenced during a study of post-analysis software for immune sequencing data. Study background: As for disease course, relapsing-remitting, secondary progressive and progressive-relapsing multiple sclerosis were all included.

A remark on this clonotype: The antigen is unknown.

Study-wide results and limits: A handful of TRBV segments appeared more often in patients than in controls, and TRBV5-6, TRBV5-1 and TRBV20-1 were among these. Strong same-batch co-clustering of samples appeared with F measure clustering.

CDR1 and CDR2 from the germline V gene are LGHNA and YSLEER. V gave up 4 bases and J gave up 6 bases, with 15 bases separating them. This CDR3 has 14 amino acids. Sequencing libraries made from TCR beta cDNA carried unique molecular identifiers. TCRdb analysed the PCR reads with MiXCR anew, one entry per CDR3 protein. The profile shows about 800,000 distinct CDR3 sequences, 25% to 30% of them singletons. Input material: blood. This receptor was obtained from a girl aged 5 to 17 with multiple sclerosis. The V gene is TRBV4-3, the J gene TRBJ1-2, with D possibly being TRBD1 (5 bases). The CDR3 DNA sequence: TGCGCCAGCAGCCCGAATCAGAGGGACCATGGCTACACCTTC. It specifies CASSPNQRDHGYTF.